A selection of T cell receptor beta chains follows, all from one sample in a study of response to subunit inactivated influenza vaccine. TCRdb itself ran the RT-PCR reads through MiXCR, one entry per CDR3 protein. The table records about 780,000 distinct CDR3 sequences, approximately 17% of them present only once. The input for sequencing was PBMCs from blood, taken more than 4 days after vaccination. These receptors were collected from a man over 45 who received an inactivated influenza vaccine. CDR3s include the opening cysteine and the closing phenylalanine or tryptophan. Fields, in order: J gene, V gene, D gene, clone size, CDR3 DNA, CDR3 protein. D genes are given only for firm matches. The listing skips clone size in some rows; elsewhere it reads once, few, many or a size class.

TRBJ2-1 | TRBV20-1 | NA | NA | TGCAGTGCAACAGATGGTTCTGACATCAATGAGCAGTTCTTC | CSATDGSDINEQFF
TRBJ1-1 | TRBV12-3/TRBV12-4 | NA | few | TGTGCCAGCAGTTTAGGAACAATTGGAGCTTTCTTT | CASSLGTIGAFF
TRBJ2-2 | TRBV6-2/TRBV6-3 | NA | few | TGTGCCAGCAGTTTGGGGTGGGGATCCACCGGGGAGCTGTTTTTT | CASSLGWGSTGELFF
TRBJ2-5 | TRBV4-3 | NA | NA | TGCGCCAGCAGCCAAAGCTATTTTTCCAAGACCCAGTACTTC | CASSQSYFSKTQYF
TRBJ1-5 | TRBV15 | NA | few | TGTGCCACCAGCAGAGATACCGGGAGCAATCAGCCCCAGCATTTT | CATSRDTGSNQPQHF
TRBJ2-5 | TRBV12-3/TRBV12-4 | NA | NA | TGTGCCAGCAATTTCGACTCGTACCAAGAGACCCAGTACTTC | CASNFDSYQETQYF
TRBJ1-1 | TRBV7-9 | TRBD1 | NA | TGTGCCAGCAGCGGAAGGACAGGGCTGAACACTGAAGCTTTCTTT | CASSGRTGLNTEAFF
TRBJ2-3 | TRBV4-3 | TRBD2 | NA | TGCGCCAGCAGCCAAAATGGAAGACTGGCGGGGGGGACAGATACGCAGTATTTT | CASSQNGRLAGGTDTQYF
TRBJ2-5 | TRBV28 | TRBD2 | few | TGTGCCAGCAGTCCGCTAGCGGGGGGGGCAGAGACCCAGTACTTC | CASSPLAGGAETQYF
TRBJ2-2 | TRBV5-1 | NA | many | TGCGCCAGCAGCTTGGAGGTCAGCCCCGGGGAGCTGTTTTTT | CASSLEVSPGELFF
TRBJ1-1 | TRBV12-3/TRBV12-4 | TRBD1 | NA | TGTGCCAGCAGTTTAAGGGGGCTGTGGGCTTTCTTT | CASSLRGLWAFF
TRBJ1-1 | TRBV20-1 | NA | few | TGCAGTGCTAGTGCCCCAAACACTGAAGCTTTCTTT | CSASAPNTEAFF
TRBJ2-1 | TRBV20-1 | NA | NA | TGCAGTGCTAAAGGTCCAGTATATACACACAATGAGCAGTTCTTC | CSAKGPVYTHNEQFF
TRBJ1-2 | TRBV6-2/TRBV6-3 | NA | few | TGTGCCAGCAGTCGTATCCCGACTGGAAACTATGGCTACACCTTC | CASSRIPTGNYGYTF
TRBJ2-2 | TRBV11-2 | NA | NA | TGTGCCAGCTCTTGGCGAGCGGTTAACACCGGGGAGCTGTTTTTT | CASSWRAVNTGELFF
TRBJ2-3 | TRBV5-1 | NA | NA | TGCGCCAGCAGCTTGGTACTAGCCACAGATACGCAGTATTTT | CASSLVLATDTQYF
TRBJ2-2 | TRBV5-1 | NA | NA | TGCGCCAGCAGCTTGGAAGGGGCACGTGGCACCGGGGAGCTGTTTTTT | CASSLEGARGTGELFF
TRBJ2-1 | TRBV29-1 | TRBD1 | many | TGCAGCGTCCGACGCGGGCAGGGGGCAAGGGGCGAGCAGTTCTTC | CSVRRGQGARGEQFF
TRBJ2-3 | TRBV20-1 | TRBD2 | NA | TGCAGTGCTTACCGGGGGGTAGTGACAGATACGCAGTATTTT | CSAYRGVVTDTQYF
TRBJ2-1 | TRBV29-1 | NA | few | TGCAGCGTTGCCCAGGGGCCCAATGAGCAGTTCTTC | CSVAQGPNEQFF
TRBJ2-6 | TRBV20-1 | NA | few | TGCAGTGCTAGCGGGGGGCCCTCTGGGGCCAACGTCCTGACTTTC | CSASGGPSGANVLTF
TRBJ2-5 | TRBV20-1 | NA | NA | TGCAGTGCTAGTTCCGGGGGAAGTTATGCTAGGGAGACCCAGTACTTC | CSASSGGSYARETQYF
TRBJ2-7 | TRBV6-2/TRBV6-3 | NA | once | TGTGCCAGCAGGCAAGGACAGTGGGAGTACTTC | CASRQGQWEYF
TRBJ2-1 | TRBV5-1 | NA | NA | TGCGCCAGCAGCTACCTAACCCCTAGCGATGAGCAGTTCTTC | CASSYLTPSDEQFF
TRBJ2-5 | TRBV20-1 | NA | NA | TGCAGTTACATAGACAGCCAAGAGACCCAGTACTTC | CSYIDSQETQYF
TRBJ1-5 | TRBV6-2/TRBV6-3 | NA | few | TGTGCCAGCAGTTACTCTGGGCTGGGGGCCAGCAATCAGCCCCAGCATTTT | CASSYSGLGASNQPQHF
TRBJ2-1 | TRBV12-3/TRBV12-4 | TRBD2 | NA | TGTGCCAGCAGTTTAGGATGGGGGACTAGTCGGTTCTTC | CASSLGWGTSRFF
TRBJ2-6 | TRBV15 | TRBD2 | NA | TGTGCCACCAGCAGAACTAGCGGAAGCTCTGGGGCCAACGTCCTGACTTTC | CATSRTSGSSGANVLTF
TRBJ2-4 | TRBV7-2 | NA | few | TGTGCCAGCAGCATCGGGCTAGCCAAAAACATTCAGTACTTC | CASSIGLAKNIQYF
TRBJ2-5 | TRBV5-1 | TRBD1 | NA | TGCGCCAGCAGCTTGGGGGACCCAGGGGGCCACCTCGGAGAGACCCAGTACTTC | CASSLGDPGGHLGETQYF
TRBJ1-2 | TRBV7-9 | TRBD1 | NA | TGTGCCAAGCCGTTGGACAGGGGTACGGATGGCTACACCTTC | CAKPLDRGTDGYTF
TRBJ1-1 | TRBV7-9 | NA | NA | TGTGCCAGCAGCTTAGGATCCGTACCCTCGAGGACTGAAGCTTTCTTT | CASSLGSVPSRTEAFF
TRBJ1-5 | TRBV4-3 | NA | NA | TGCGCCAGCAGCCAGGGTCTGGAGAGAAATCAGCCCCAGCATTTT | CASSQGLERNQPQHF
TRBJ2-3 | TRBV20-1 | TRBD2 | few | TGCAGTGCTACCGGGACTAGCGGATTCAGCACAGATACGCAGTATTTT | CSATGTSGFSTDTQYF
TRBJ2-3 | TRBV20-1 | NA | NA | TGCAGTGCCCCGTCAGGGGATTGGGGAGATACGCAGTATTTT | CSAPSGDWGDTQYF
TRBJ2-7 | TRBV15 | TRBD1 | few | TGTGCCACCAGCAGAGTACTTGGTCAGGGGGAACACGAGCAGTACTTC | CATSRVLGQGEHEQYF
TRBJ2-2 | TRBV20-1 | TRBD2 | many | TGCAGTGCTAGAGCTAGCGGGGGATTTACCGGGGAGCTGTTTTTT | CSARASGGFTGELFF
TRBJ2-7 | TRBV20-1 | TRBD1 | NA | TGCAGTGCTGACGGACAGGGCGTCCCCTACGAGCAGTACTTC | CSADGQGVPYEQYF
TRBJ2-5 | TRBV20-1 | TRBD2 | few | TGCAGTGCTACCGCTCCGGTGGGTCGGGGGGGTCCACAAGAGACCCAGTACTTC | CSATAPVGRGGPQETQYF
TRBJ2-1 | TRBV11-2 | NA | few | TGTGCCAGCAGACACCCCTATCGGGAGAAAAATGAGCAGTTCTTC | CASRHPYREKNEQFF
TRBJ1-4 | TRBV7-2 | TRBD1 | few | TGTGCCAGCAGCTTAGGTCGACAGGGTTTTGAAAAACTGTTTTTT | CASSLGRQGFEKLFF
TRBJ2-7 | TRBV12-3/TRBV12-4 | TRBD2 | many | TGTGCCAGCAGTTTACCCGGGGTAGCGGGGGCCCCCCGGCAGTACTTC | CASSLPGVAGAPRQYF
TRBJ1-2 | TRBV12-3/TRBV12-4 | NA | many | TGTGCCAGCAGTTTAGGGGGTCGGATCCTAGGGGACTATGGCTACACCTTC | CASSLGGRILGDYGYTF
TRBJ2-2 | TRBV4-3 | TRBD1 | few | TGCGCCAGCAGCCAAGATTACAGGGGGCGCCTAGGGGAGCTGTTTTTT | CASSQDYRGRLGELFF
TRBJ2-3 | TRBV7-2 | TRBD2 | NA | TGTGCCAGCAGCTTAGCCGTTCCGGGGACTAGAGTGAGGCGGGACACAGATACGCAGTATTTT | CASSLAVPGTRVRRDTDTQYF
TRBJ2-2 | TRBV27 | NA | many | TGTGCCAGCAGTTTATTCGGGCAGGCGAAAACCGGGGAGCTGTTTTTT | CASSLFGQAKTGELFF
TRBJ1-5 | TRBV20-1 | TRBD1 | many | TGCAGTGCTAGCCGGGACAGGGACAATCAGCCCCAGCATTTT | CSASRDRDNQPQHF